This TCR beta chain stems from a study of blood T cell repertoires in COVID-19. Across the study: T cells, B-cell-depleted T cells, or PBMCs supplied cDNA or gDNA.

Authors' data handling: By means of reference gene primer amplification, nucleated cell counts were estimated. This table comes from immunoSEQ multiplex PCR, and its TCRdb copy is limited to in-frame clones, with some not included. The V and J calls and clone size are taken from that table; D and trimming were inferred from the DNA. The profile covers some 200,000 clones, with more than 80% appearing a single time and roughly 3.7% taken by the ten largest. This TCR came from a woman aged 18-29 years in a cohort exposed to, infected with or recovered from COVID-19 (not recorded which). The sample consisted of PBMCs or T cells enriched from blood (not recorded which).

CDR3 sequence reads: CASSPAPGLAGGPGEQYF. DNA for the CDR3: TGTGCCAGCAGCCCTGCCCCGGGACTAGCGGGAGGACCAGGCGAGCAGTACTTC. V and J are TRBV7-6 and TRBJ2-7; 15 bases agree with TRBD2. Trimming removed 5 bases from V and 6 bases from J; junction bases left unmatched: 14. Germline V gene data show CDR1 as SGHVS and CDR2 as FNYEAQ. The CDR3 contains 18 residues. Full variable domain (outside the CDR3, taken from reference TRBV7-6 and TRBJ2-7): GAGVSQSPRYKVTKRGQDVALRCDPISGHVSLYWYRQALGQGPEFLTYFNYEAQQDKSGLPNDRFSAERPEGSISTLTIQRTEQRDSAMYRCASSPAPGLAGGPGEQYFGPGTRLTVT.